This is a list of T cell receptor beta chains from one sample in a study of T cells in Graves' hyperthyroidism and ophthalmopathy. TCRdb redid the calling of the multiplex PCR reads with MiXCR, one entry per CDR3 protein. Here the sample spans approximately 600,000 distinct CDR3 sequences, roughly 14% being singletons. Sequencing was carried out using blood. These receptors were collected from a woman between 40 and 55 years old with Graves' ophthalmopathy. The CDR3 runs from the conserved cysteine through the conserved F or W. A D gene is named only where the DNA matches it firmly. Expanded clones get a size class; other rows say once, few or many, or leave the size out.

>TRBJ2-7|.|.|TRBV11-2
TGTGCCAGCAACAAATGGACAGCCCGCGAGCAGTACTTC
CASNKWTAREQYF
>TRBJ2-5|TRBD1|many|TRBV11-2
TGTGCCAGCAGCTTAGGGGACAGGGGGCCCTTGGGGACCCAGTACTTC
CASSLGDRGPLGTQYF
>TRBJ1-2|.|.|TRBV5-6
TGTGCCAGCAGCTTTAGAACAAACTATGGCTACACCTTC
CASSFRTNYGYTF
>TRBJ1-5|TRBD1|many|TRBV27
TGTGCCAGCAGTACCCGACAGGGAGGGAGCAATCAGCCCCAGCATTTT
CASSTRQGGSNQPQHF
>TRBJ2-5|.|.|TRBV27
TGTGCCAGAGCTGGTCAGGGTCACGACCGGGAGACCCAGTACTTC
CARAGQGHDRETQYF
>TRBJ1-1|.|many|TRBV20-1
TGCAGTGCTAGAGATGCGAGGTGGAGGACTGAAGCTTTCTTT
CSARDARWRTEAFF
>TRBJ2-7|TRBD2|few|TRBV19
TGTGCCAGCGGACCGGGACTAGCATACGAGCAGTACTTC
CASGPGLAYEQYF
>TRBJ2-7|.|many|TRBV10-3
TGTGCCATCTATCCGGGAGAGGGCTACGAGCAGTACTTC
CAIYPGEGYEQYF
>TRBJ1-6|TRBD1|.|TRBV19
TGTGCCACCAAAGACAGGGGTAATTCACCCCTCCACTTT
CATKDRGNSPLHF
>TRBJ1-5|TRBD1|.|TRBV11-2
TGTGCCAGCAGCTTATTTGGACAGGGAACGGGACAGCCCCAGCATTTT
CASSLFGQGTGQPQHF
>TRBJ2-5|TRBD1|many|TRBV6-1
TGTGCCAGCAGTGAAGCGCGACAGGGGACCCAGACCCAGTACTTC
CASSEARQGTQTQYF
>TRBJ2-7|TRBD2|.|TRBV7-9
TGTGCCAGCAGCGGACTAGCGGAGACGCACTACGAGCAGTACTTC
CASSGLAETHYEQYF
>TRBJ2-2|.|few|TRBV14
TGTGCCAGCAGCCAACAAACATCTAACACCGGGGAGCTGTTTTTT
CASSQQTSNTGELFF
>TRBJ1-1|.|many|TRBV28
TGTGCCAGTTCAGGCAGGGCGAGATTTCATGCTTTCTTT
CASSGRARFHAFF
>TRBJ1-2|.|many|TRBV19
TGTGCCAGTAGTACACAATGGACGCCAAACTATGGCTACACCTTC
CASSTQWTPNYGYTF
>TRBJ2-7|.|many|TRBV11-3
TGTGCCAGCAGCCGGGACCCTAGCTCCTACGAGCAGTACTTC
CASSRDPSSYEQYF